These 9 T cell receptor beta chains were sequenced from one sample in a study of CD8 T cells in ankylosing spondylitis. TCRdb processed the 5' RACE reads anew with MiXCR; each CDR3 protein has one entry. The sample has around 150,000 distinct CDR3 sequences, under 55% seen once. What was sequenced was synovial fluid, either unsorted or a sorted T cell fraction (not recorded which). The receptor set was obtained from a male donor with ankylosing spondylitis.

This clonotype was counted only a few times. The rearrangement uses TRBV12-3 or TRBV12-4 and TRBJ2-3, with D possibly being TRBD1 or TRBD2 (7 bases each). V lost 3 bases, J lost 2 bases, and 21 bases lay in between. The CDR3 totals 18 residues. For the CDR3, the DNA is TGTGCCAGCAGTTTCCCCCGGAGGGGGGGGACAGACACAGATACGCAGTATTTT. Amino acid sequence: CASSFPRRGGTDTDTQYF.

This clonotype was observed at least ten times. The chain links TRBV12-3 or TRBV12-4 to TRBJ2-1; D could derive from TRBD1 or TRBD2 (5 bases each). The CDR3 spans 13 residues. V gave up 6 bases and J gave up 16 bases, with 22 bases separating them. The CDR3 region has the DNA TGTGCCAGCAGCCGGGATCTGATCGGGGCCTATTTCTTC. It encodes CASSRDLIGAYFF.

V gene TRBV12-3 or TRBV12-4 combines with J gene TRBJ2-1; D is possibly TRBD2 (5 bases). The CDR3 runs to 14 residues. The V gene lost 7 bases and the J gene lost 6 bases, with 16 bases spanning the gap. CDR3 DNA: TGTGCCAGCATCTCGGACTGGCAATCCAATGAGCAGTTCTTC. Encoded protein: CASISDWQSNEQFF.

This rearrangement joins TRBV20-1 to TRBJ2-7; 11 positions match TRBD1. The J segment lost 5 bases and the V segment lost 6 bases, leaving 12 bases of the junction unmatched. The CDR3 extends over 15 amino acids. Per the germline V gene, CDR1 is DFQATT and CDR2 is SNEGSKA (reference sequence). CDR3 bases: TGCAGTGCCAGAAACCGGGACAGGGGGTACGACGAGCAGTACTTC. Translating gives CSARNRDRGYDEQYF.

This chain connects TRBV7-9 to TRBJ1-2; D ambiguous. Germline-derived CDR1 and CDR2 are SEHNR and FQNEAQ (reference sequence). V lost 4 bases and J 6 bases, leaving 18 bases between the germline ends. This CDR3 has 15 residues. The CDR3 DNA is TGTGCCAGCAGCTCTTCCCGCGAGAGGGAGCATGGCTACACCTTC. Translated, it gives CASSSSREREHGYTF.

This clonotype has a handful of counts. The chain carries TRBV14 and TRBJ2-7; 8 positions agree with TRBD1. With 5 bases clipped from V and 3 bases from J, the junction kept 6 bases outside the gene matches. CDR3 length: 14 residues. Germline V CDR1 and CDR2: SGHDN, FVKESK. The CDR3 nucleotides read TGTGCCAGCAGCGAAGGACAGGGACACTACGAGCAGTACTTC. Translating gives CASSEGQGHYEQYF.

The chain links TRBV28 to TRBJ1-4; D uncertain. The CDR3 runs 12 residues. Trimming shortened V by 5 bases and J by 15 bases, and 16 bases separated the two germline ends. Germline CDR1 and CDR2: MDHEN and SYDVKM. The chain's CDR3 is CASSRHRQLVFF. In DNA form, the CDR3 reads TGTGCCAGCAGTCGACACCGCCAATTGGTGTTTTTT.

The J gene is TRBJ1-4, the V gene TRBV4-1; tentative D call: TRBD1 (5 bases). The CDR3 totals 15 residues. Per germline, CDR1 MGHRA and CDR2 YSYEKL. Between the trimmed V and J ends, which lost 2 bases and 7 bases, there was a span of 14 bases. CDR3 DNA: TGCGCCAGCAGCCAACGAAACGGGCAGGGTGAAAAACTGTTTTTT. This codes for CASSQRNGQGEKLFF.

This clonotype has only a few counts. The CDR3 here is CASSLGQVFWPYNEQFF. CDR3 DNA sequence: TGCGCCAGCAGCTTAGGACAGGTTTTCTGGCCTTACAATGAGCAGTTCTTC. The J gene is TRBJ2-1, the V gene TRBV5-1, with TRBD1 identical over 7 bases. Germline V CDR1 and CDR2: SGHRS, YFSETQ. CDR3 length: 17 residues. V lost 2 bases to trimming and J lost 4 bases; unmatched junction nucleotides: 12.